This T cell receptor (beta chain) was identified in a study of blood T cells in healthy people across ages. Study overall: Using template switching, researchers captured about one barcoded beta molecule for each two T cells.

This CDR3 has 16 amino acids. General study points: CMV status of donors was not determined, possibly confounding expanded clonotype changes. A roughly linear fall in TCR beta diversity per million T cells was seen with increasing age.

Researchers collected ten milliliters of peripheral blood from every single donor. On this clonotype itself: Antigen: not known. At one end the junction does not follow the germline gene, possibly because of a read error.

A sample-barcoded 5' primer and a J-beta primer mix were used in a second PCR of roughly 6 to 11 cycles. In TCRdb, the 5' RACE reads were re-called with MiXCR into one record per CDR3 protein. The sample includes 1.5 million to 2 million distinct CDR3 sequences, 28% of them seen just once. The chain recombines TRBV12-3 or TRBV12-4 with TRBJ1-5, with 7 bases aligning to TRBD1. The TCR was taken from a woman aged 30 to 39 in good health. The material sequenced was blood. The CDR3 reads CASSPGGSRSNRPQHF. In DNA, the CDR3 is TGTGCCAGCAGCCCAGGGGGGTCGCGGAGCAATCGGCCCCAGCATTTT.